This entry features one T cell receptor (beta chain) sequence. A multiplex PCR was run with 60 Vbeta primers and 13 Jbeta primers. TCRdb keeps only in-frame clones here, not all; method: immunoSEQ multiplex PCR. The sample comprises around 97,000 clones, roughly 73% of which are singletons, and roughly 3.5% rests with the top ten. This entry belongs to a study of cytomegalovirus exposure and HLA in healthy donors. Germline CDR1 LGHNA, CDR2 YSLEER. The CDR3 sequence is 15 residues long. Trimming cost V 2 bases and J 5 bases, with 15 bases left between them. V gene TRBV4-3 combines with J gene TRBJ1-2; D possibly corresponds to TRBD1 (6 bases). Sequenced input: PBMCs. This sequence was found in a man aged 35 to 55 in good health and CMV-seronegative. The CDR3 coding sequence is TGCGCCAGCAGCCAAATGAGTTTACAGGGATATGGCTACACCTTC. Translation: CASSQMSLQGYGYTF.